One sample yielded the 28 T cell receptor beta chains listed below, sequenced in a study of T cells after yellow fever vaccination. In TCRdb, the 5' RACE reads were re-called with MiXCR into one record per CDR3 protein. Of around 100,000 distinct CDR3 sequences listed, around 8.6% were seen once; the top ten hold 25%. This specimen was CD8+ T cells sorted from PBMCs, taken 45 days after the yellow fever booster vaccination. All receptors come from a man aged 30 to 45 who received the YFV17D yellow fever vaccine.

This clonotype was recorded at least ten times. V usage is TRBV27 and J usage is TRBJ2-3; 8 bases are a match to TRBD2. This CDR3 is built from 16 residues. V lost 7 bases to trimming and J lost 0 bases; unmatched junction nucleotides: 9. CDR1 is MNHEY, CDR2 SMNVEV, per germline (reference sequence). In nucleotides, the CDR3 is TGTGCCAGCACCGACGGGGGGGCGGGTAGCACAGATACGCAGTATTTT. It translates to CASTDGGAGSTDTQYF.

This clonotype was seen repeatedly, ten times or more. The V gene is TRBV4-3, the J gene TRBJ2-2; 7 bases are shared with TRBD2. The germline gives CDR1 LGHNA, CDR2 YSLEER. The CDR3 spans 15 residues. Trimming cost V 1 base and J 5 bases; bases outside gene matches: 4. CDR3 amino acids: CASSQVAGDTGELFF. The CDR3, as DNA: TGCGCCAGCAGCCAAGTTGCGGGAGATACCGGGGAGCTGTTTTTT.

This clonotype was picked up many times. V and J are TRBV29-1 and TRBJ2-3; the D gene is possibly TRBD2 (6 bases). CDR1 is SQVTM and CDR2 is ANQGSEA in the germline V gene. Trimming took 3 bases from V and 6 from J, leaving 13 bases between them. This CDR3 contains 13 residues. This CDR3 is CSVDGGALDTQYF. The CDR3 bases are TGCAGCGTTGATGGCGGGGCCTTGGATACGCAGTATTTT.

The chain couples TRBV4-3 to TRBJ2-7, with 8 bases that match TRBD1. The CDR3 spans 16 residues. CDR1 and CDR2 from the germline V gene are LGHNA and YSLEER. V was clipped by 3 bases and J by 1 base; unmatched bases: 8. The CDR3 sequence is CASSHSDRGGSYEQYF. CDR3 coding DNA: TGCGCCAGCAGCCACTCCGACAGGGGAGGTTCCTACGAGCAGTACTTC.

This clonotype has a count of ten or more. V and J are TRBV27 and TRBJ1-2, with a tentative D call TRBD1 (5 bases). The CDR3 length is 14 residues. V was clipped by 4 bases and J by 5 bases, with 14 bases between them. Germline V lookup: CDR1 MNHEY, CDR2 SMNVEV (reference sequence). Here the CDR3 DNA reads TGTGCCAGCAGTTCGAGTAACAGGCAATATGGCTACACCTTC. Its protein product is CASSSSNRQYGYTF.

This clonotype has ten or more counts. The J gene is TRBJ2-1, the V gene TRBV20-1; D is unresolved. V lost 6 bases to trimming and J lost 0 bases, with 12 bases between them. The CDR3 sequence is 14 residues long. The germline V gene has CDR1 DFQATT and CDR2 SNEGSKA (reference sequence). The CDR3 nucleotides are TGCAGTGCGCACCGGGTCAACTCCTACAATGAGCAGTTCTTC. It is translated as CSAHRVNSYNEQFF.

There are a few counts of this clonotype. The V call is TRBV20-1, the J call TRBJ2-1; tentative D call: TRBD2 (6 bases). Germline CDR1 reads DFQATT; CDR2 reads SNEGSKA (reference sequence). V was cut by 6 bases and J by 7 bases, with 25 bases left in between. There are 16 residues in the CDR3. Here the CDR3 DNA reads TGCAGTGCGACAGAGAGAGGCGGGACTTCGGGGAATGAGCAGTTCTTC. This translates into CSATERGGTSGNEQFF.

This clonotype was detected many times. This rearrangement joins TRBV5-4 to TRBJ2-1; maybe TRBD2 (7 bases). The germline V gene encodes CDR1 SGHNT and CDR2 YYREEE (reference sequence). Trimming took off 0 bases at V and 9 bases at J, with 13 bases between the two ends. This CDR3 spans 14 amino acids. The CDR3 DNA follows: TGTGCCAGCAGCTTGGTAGGGGGGGAAGGTGAGCAGTTCTTC. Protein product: CASSLVGGEGEQFF.

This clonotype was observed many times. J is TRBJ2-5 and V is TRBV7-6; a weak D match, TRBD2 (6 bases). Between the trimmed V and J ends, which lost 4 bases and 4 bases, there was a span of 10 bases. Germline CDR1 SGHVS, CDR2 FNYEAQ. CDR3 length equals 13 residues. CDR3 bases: TGTGCCAGCAGCTCGACTAGTGCAGAGACCCAGTACTTC. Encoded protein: CASSSTSAETQYF.

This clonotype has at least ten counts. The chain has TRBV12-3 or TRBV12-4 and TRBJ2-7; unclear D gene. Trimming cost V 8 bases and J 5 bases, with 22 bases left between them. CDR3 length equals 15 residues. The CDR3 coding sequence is TGTGCCAGCGGGTTCCAGATCGGCCCCGGCCACGAGCAGTACTTC. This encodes CASGFQIGPGHEQYF.

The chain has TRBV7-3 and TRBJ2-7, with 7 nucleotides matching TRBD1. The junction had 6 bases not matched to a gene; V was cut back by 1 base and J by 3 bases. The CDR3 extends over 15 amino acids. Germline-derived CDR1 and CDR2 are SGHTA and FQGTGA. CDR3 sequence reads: CASSLSPGDSYEQYF. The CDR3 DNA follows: TGTGCCAGCAGCTTAAGCCCCGGGGACAGCTACGAGCAGTACTTC.

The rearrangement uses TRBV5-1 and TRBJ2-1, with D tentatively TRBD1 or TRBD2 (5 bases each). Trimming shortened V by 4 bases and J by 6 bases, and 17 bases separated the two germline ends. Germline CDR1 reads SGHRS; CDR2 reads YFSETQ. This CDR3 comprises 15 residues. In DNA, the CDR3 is TGCGCCAGCAGCATCTTTAGCCTCGGGGCCAATGAGCAGTTCTTC. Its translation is CASSIFSLGANEQFF. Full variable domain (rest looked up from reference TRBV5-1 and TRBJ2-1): KAGVTQTPRYLIKTRGQQVTLSCSPISGHRSVSWYQQTPGQGLQFLFEYFSETQRNKGNFPGRFSGRQFSNSRSEMNVSTLELGDSALYLCASSIFSLGANEQFFGPGTRLTVL.

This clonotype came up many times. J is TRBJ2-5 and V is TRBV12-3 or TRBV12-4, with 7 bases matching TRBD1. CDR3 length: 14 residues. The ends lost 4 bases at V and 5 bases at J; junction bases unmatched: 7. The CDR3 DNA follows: TGTGCCAGCAGTTCACCGGGACAGATCGAGACCCAGTACTTC. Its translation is CASSSPGQIETQYF.

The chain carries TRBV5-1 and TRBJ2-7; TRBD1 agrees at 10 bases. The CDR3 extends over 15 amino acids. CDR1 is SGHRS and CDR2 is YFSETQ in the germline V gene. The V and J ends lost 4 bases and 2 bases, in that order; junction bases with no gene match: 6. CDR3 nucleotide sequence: TGCGCCAGCAGCCTGGGGACAGGGGCCGCCTACGAGCAGTACTTC. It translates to CASSLGTGAAYEQYF.

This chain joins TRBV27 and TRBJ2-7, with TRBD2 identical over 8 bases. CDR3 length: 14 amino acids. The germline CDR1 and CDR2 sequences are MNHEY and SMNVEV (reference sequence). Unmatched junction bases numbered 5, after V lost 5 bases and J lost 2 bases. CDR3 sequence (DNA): TGTGCCAGCAGTAGCGGGGGCCCTACCTACGAGCAGTACTTC. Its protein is CASSSGGPTYEQYF.

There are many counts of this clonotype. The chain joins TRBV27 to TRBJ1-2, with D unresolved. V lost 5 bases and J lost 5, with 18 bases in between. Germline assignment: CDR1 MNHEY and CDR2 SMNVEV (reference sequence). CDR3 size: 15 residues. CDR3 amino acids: CASSTHTGAWYGYTF. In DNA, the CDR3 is TGTGCCAGCAGTACGCATACCGGCGCGTGGTATGGCTACACCTTC.

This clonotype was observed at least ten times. CDR3 nucleotide sequence: TGTGCCAGCAGTCCATCGTTGATTTTTCTAGGGGAGCAGTACTTC. It translates to CASSPSLIFLGEQYF. The chain combines TRBV28 with TRBJ2-7; D is unclear. V dropped 5 bases and J dropped 7 bases, with 21 bases sitting between them. This CDR3 contains 15 residues. Germline CDR1 MDHEN, CDR2 SYDVKM.

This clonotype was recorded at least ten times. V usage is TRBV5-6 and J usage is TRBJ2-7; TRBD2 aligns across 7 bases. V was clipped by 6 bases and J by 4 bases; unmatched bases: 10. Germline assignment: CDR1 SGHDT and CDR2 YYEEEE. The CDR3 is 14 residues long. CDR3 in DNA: TGTGCCAGCACCCCTTCGGCGGGGGAATACGAGCAGTACTTC. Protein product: CASTPSAGEYEQYF.

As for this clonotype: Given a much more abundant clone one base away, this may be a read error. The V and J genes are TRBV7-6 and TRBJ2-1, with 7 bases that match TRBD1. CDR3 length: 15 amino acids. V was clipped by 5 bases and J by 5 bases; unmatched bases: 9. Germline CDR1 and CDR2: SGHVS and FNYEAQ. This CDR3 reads CASSQTGTSDNEQFF. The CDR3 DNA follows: TGTGCCAGCAGCCAGACAGGGACGTCTGACAATGAGCAGTTCTTC.

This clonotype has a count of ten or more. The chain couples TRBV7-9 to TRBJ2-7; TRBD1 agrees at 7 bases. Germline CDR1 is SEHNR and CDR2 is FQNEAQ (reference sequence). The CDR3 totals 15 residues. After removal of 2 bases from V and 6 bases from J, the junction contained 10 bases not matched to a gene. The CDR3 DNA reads TGTGCCAGCAGCTTACCCCGGGACAGCCCTCGCGAGCAGTACTTC. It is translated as CASSLPRDSPREQYF.

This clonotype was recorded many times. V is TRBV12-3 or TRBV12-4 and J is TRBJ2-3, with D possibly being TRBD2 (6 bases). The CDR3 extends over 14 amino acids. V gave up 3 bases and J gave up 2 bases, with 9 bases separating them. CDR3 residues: CASSLEGVTDTQYF. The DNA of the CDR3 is TGTGCCAGCAGTTTGGAGGGAGTCACAGATACGCAGTATTTT.

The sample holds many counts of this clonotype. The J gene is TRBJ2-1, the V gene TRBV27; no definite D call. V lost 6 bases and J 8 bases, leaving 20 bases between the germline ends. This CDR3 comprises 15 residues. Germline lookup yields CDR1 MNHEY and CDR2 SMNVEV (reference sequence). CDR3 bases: TGTGCCAGCAGCCCCACTTCTGGGCTGTTCGATGAGCAGTTCTTC. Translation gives CASSPTSGLFDEQFF.

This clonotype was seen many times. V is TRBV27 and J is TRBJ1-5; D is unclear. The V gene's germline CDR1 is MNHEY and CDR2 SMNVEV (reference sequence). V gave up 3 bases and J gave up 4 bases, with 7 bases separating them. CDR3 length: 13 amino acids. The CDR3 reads CASSFQGNQPQHF. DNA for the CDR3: TGTGCCAGCAGTTTCCAAGGGAATCAGCCCCAGCATTTT.

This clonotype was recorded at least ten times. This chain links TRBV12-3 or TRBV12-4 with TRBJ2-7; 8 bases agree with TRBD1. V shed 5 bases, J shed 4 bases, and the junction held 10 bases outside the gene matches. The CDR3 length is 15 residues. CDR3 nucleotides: TGTGCCAGCAGTCCGTGGGGCAGGGGGCATTACGAGCAGTACTTC. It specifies CASSPWGRGHYEQYF.

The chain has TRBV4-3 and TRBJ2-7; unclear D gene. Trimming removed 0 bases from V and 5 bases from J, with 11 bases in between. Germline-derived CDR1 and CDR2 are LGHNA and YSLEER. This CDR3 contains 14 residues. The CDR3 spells CASSQEVLDHEQYF. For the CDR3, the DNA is TGCGCCAGCAGCCAAGAGGTCCTGGACCACGAGCAGTACTTC.

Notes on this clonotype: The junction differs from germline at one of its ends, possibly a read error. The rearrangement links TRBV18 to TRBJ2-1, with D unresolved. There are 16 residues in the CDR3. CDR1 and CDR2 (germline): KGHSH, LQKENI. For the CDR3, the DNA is TGTGCCCGCTCACCTCTAGACGTGTCCCCCTGGCATGAGCAGTTCTTC. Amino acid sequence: CARSPLDVSPWHEQFF.

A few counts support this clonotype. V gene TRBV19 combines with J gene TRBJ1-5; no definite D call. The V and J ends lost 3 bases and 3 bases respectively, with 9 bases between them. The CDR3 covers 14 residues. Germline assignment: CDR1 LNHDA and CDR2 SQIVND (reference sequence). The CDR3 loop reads CASSMLGYNQPQHF. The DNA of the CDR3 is TGTGCCAGTAGTATGTTGGGGTACAATCAGCCCCAGCATTTT.

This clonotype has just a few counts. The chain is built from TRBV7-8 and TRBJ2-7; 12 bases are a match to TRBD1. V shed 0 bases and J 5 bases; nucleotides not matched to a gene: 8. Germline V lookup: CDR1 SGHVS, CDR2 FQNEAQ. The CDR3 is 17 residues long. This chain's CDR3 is CASSLAWGGQGAHEQYF. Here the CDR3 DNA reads TGTGCCAGCAGCTTAGCATGGGGGGGACAGGGGGCCCACGAGCAGTACTTC.